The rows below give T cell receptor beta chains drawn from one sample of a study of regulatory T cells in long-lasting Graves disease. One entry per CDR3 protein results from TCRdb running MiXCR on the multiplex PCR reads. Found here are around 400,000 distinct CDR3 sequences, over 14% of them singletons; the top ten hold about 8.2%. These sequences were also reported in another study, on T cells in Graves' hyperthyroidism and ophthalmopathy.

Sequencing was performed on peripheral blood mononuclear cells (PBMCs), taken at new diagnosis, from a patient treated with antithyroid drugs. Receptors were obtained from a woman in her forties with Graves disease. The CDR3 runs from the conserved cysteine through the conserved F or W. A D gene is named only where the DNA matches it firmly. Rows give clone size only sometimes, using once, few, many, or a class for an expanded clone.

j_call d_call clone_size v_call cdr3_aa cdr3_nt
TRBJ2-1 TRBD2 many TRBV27 CASSSPPGGSENEQFF TGTGCCAGCAGTAGCCCTCCCGGCGGGAGCGAAAATGAGCAGTTCTTC
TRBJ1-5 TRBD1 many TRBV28 CASSLYRGTSNQPQHF TGTGCCAGCAGTCTCTACAGGGGTACGAGCAATCAGCCCCAGCATTTT
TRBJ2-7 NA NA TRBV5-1 CASSLDDVQYF TGCGCCAGCAGCTTGGATGACGTGCAGTACTTC
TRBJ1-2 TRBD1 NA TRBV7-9 CASSLDRGLGGYTF TGTGCCAGCAGCTTGGACAGGGGGCTTGGCGGCTACACCTTC
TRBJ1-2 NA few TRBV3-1 CASSQARTANYGYTF TGTGCCAGCAGCCAAGCGCGGACAGCGAACTATGGCTACACCTTC
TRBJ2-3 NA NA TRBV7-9 CTSSSSYQGTQYF TGTACCAGCAGCTCCTCCTATCAGGGTACGCAGTATTTT
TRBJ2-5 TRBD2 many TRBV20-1 CSASKLAGGETQYF TGCAGTGCTAGCAAACTAGCGGGAGGAGAGACCCAGTACTTC
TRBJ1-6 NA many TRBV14 CASSQTGRNSPLHF TGTGCCAGCAGCCAAACAGGGAGGAATTCACCCCTCCACTTT
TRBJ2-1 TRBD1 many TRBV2 CASMIGAGGYNEQFF TGTGCCAGCATGATTGGGGCAGGGGGTTACAATGAGCAGTTCTTC
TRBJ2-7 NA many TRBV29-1 CSVAPGPSSYKQYF TGCAGCGTCGCCCCCGGGCCCTCCTCCTACAAGCAGTACTTC
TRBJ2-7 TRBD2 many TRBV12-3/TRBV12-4 CASSGEGLAGAEQYF TGTGCCAGCAGTGGGGAAGGGCTAGCGGGAGCCGAGCAGTACTTC
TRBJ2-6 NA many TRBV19 CASREGSVSGANVLTF TGTGCCAGTAGAGAAGGGTCTGTCTCTGGGGCCAACGTCCTGACTTTC
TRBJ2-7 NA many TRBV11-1 CASSLDLIYEQYF TGTGCCAGCAGCTTAGACTTGATCTACGAGCAGTACTTC
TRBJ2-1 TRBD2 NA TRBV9 CASSHQAGLAGGPGGEQFF TGTGCCAGCAGTCACCAAGCGGGACTAGCGGGAGGGCCCGGTGGTGAGCAGTTCTTC
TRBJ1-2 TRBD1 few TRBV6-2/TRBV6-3 CASNLPSRDRESGYTF TGTGCCAGCAACCTTCCCTCGCGGGACAGGGAAAGTGGCTACACCTTC
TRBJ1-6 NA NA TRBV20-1 CSARETGHFNSPLRF TGCAGTGCTAGAGAGACTGGGCATTTTAATTCACCCCTCCGCTTT
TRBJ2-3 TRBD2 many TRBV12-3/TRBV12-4 CASSQKKGLAGVAAQYF TGTGCCAGCAGTCAAAAAAAGGGACTAGCGGGAGTGGCGGCGCAGTATTTT
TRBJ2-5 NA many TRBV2 CASSDPTETQYF TGTGCCAGCAGTGACCCAACTGAGACCCAGTACTTC
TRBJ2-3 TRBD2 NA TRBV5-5 CASSLVGGRAGGGTDTQYF TGTGCCAGCAGCTTGGTTGGCGGGAGGGCCGGGGGAGGCACAGATACGCAGTATTTT
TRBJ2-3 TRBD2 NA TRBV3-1 CASSQISGRAEDTQYF TGTGCCAGCAGCCAAATTAGCGGGAGGGCCGAAGATACGCAGTATTTT
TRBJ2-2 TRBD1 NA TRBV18 CASSPPTGEPAGELFF TGTGCCAGCTCACCACCCACAGGGGAACCCGCCGGGGAGCTGTTTTTT